These 10 T cell receptor beta chains came from one sample sequenced in a study of vaccination and CD4 T cells after COVID-19. Treatment in this sample: roughly 11-day PBMC culture with coronavirus spike peptide pools or control peptides (ViraFEST assay). What these receptors recognize is not known. Cultured CD4+ T cell DNA was sequenced using the Oncomine TCR Beta short-read assay. TCRdb redid the calling of the PCR reads with MiXCR, one entry per CDR3 protein. The sample lists about 11,000 distinct CDR3 sequences, around 50% occurring once. The specimen sequenced was CD4+ T cells from blood, cultured in vitro. The origin of the receptors is a human donor who had recovered from COVID-19.

The genes are TRBV14 and TRBJ2-5, with 11 bases that match TRBD2. The J segment lost 2 bases and the V segment lost 0 bases, leaving 11 bases of the junction unmatched. This CDR3 has 19 amino acids. Germline V gives CDR1 SGHDN, CDR2 FVKESK. The CDR3 is CASSQDSTLTSGIQETQYF. The CDR3 DNA reads as TGTGCCAGCAGCCAAGATTCGACCTTGACTAGCGGGATTCAAGAGACCCAGTACTTC.

This clonotype turned up a few times. The chain links TRBV2 to TRBJ2-5; D remains unclear. This CDR3 is built from 12 residues. Germline assignment: CDR1 SNHLY and CDR2 FYNNEI. V lost 3 bases, J lost 7 bases, and 9 bases lay in between. The CDR3 is CASSERGVTQYF. In DNA, the CDR3 is TGTGCCAGCAGTGAGAGAGGTGTGACCCAGTACTTC.

This clonotype was seen more than once but under ten times. The chain is built from TRBV6-2 or TRBV6-3 and TRBJ1-2; TRBD1 agrees at 9 bases. Germline CDR1 MNHEY, CDR2 SVGEGT. The V gene end was trimmed by 4 bases and the J gene end by 5 bases; junction bases not matched to a gene: 5. The CDR3 length is 14 residues. The CDR3 region has the DNA TGTGCCAGCAGTTCCCAGGACAGGGGATATGGCTACACCTTC. Encoded protein: CASSSQDRGYGYTF.

The chain links TRBV7-8 to TRBJ2-1, with 13 bases aligning to TRBD2. This CDR3 comprises 17 residues. Trimming at V came to 5 bases and at J to 2 bases, leaving 6 bases not matched to a gene. Germline V CDR1 and CDR2: SGHVS, FQNEAQ. The CDR3: CASSPRGTSGTYNEQFF. DNA of the CDR3: TGTGCCAGCAGCCCCCGGGGGACTAGCGGGACCTACAATGAGCAGTTCTTC. Filled out from reference TRBV7-8 and TRBJ2-1, the complete variable domain reads GAGVSQSPRYKVAKRGQDVALRCDPISGHVSLFWYQQALGQGPEFLTYFQNEAQLDKSGLPSDRFFAERPEGSVSTLKIQRTQQEDSAVYLCASSPRGTSGTYNEQFFGPGTRLTVL.

The table lists this clonotype with a few counts. The chain couples TRBV7-2 to TRBJ2-4; weak D call: TRBD2 (5 bases). The V gene lost 5 bases and the J gene lost 6 bases, with 14 bases spanning the gap. CDR1 and CDR2 from the germline V gene are SGHTA and FQGNSA. CDR3 length: 14 residues. CDR3 DNA: TGTGCCAGCAGCCCTAACGTGGGAGCAAACATTCAGTACTTC. Amino acids: CASSPNVGANIQYF.

The chain is built from TRBV6-1 and TRBJ1-2, with D maybe TRBD1 (5 bases). Germline V gene sequence: CDR1 MNHNS, CDR2 SASEGT. The CDR3 has 13 amino acids. V was shortened by 8 bases and J by 8 bases, with 18 bases between the two germline ends. The CDR3 DNA sequence: TGTGCCAGCGTAAATATAGGGACTCTAGGCTACACCTTC. This codes for CASVNIGTLGYTF.

V gene TRBV6-1 combines with J gene TRBJ2-4, with 11 bases that match TRBD2. The length of the CDR3 is 15 residues. Germline V gene data show CDR1 as MNHNS and CDR2 as SASEGT. The ends lost 8 bases at V and 2 bases at J; junction bases unmatched: 5. CDR3 region: CASRTSGSPKNIQYF. The CDR3 DNA reads as TGTGCCAGCCGCACTAGCGGGAGTCCCAAAAACATTCAGTACTTC.

This clonotype showed up just a few times. The rearrangement uses TRBV2 and TRBJ2-7; the D gene is possibly TRBD1 (5 bases). The length of the CDR3 is 13 residues. Germline CDR1 reads SNHLY; CDR2 reads FYNNEI. The V gene lost 4 bases and the J gene lost 4 bases, with 11 bases spanning the gap. The CDR3 nucleotides read TGTGCCAGCAGTGGGGGCTACAATTACGAGCAGTACTTC. The encoded protein is CASSGGYNYEQYF.

This clonotype was seen a few times. CDR3 DNA: TGTGCCAGCAGCCAAGAAGGTTTCGGCAAAGGGCCCCAGCATTTT. Amino acids: CASSQEGFGKGPQHF. This rearrangement joins TRBV4-2 to TRBJ1-5; unclear D gene. Germline-derived CDR1 and CDR2 are LGHNA and YNFKEQ. Trimming removed 0 bases at V and 9 bases at J, with 15 bases between. CDR3 length: 15 amino acids.

The CDR3 is CASSYSPQYSGNTIYF. The CDR3 bases are TGTGCCAGCAGTTACTCGCCGCAGTACTCTGGAAACACCATATATTTT. J is TRBJ1-3 and V is TRBV6-5; D remains unclear. The V end was cut by 0 bases, the J end by 0 bases, with 9 bases between. The germline V gene has CDR1 MNHEY and CDR2 SVGAGI. This CDR3 region has 16 residues.